This entry describes one T cell receptor (beta chain). This entry comes from a study of blood T cell repertoires in COVID-19. Some clones are missing from TCRdb's copy, which holds only in-frame ones; the method was immunoSEQ multiplex PCR. This sample has some 93,000 clones; 86% occur once, and the top ten carry around a tenth. This receptor was identified in a man aged 50-59 years with acute or convalescent COVID-19. The sequenced material came from peripheral blood.

CDR3 in amino acids: CSVLMRGADTEAFF. CDR3 DNA sequence: TGCAGCGTTTTAATGCGGGGCGCCGACACTGAAGCTTTCTTT. This rearrangement joins TRBV29-1 to TRBJ1-1; D possibly corresponds to TRBD1 (5 bases). CDR1 SQVTM and CDR2 ANQGSEA come from the germline V gene. The CDR3 spans 14 residues. The V end lost 5 bases, the J end lost 3 bases, and 16 bases lay between the germline ends.